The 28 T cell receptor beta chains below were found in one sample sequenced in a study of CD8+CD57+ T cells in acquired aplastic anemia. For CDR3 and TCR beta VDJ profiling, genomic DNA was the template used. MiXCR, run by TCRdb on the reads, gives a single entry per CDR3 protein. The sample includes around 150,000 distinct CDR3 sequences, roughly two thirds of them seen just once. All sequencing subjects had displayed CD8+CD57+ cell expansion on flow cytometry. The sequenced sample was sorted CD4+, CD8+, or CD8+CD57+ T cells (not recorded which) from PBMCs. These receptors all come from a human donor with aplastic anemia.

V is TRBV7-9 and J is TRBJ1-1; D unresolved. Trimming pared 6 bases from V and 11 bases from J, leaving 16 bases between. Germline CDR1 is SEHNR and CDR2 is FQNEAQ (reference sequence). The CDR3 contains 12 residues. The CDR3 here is CASSSSGLRAFF. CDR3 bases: TGTGCCAGCAGTTCCTCCGGGCTTCGGGCTTTCTTT.

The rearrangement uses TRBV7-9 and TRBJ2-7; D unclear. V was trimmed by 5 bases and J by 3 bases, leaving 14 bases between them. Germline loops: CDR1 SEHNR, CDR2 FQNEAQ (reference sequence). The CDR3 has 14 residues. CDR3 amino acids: CASSPRFGSYEQYF. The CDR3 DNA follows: TGTGCCAGCAGCCCGCGCTTCGGAAGCTACGAGCAGTACTTC.

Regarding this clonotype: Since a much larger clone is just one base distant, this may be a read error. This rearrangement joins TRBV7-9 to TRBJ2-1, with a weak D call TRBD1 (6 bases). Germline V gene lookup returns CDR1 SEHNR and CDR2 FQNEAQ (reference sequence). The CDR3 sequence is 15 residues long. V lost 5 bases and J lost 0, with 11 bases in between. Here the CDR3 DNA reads TGTGCCAGCAGCCTGCAGGGGAACTCCTACAATGAGCAGTTCTTC. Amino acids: CASSLQGNSYNEQFF.

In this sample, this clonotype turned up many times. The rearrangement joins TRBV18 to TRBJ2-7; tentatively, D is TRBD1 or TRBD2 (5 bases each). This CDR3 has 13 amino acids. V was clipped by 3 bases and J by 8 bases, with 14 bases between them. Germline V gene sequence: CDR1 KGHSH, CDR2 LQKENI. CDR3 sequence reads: CASSPSGTAKQYV. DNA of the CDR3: TGTGCCAGCTCACCCTCAGGGACCGCGAAGCAGTACGTC.

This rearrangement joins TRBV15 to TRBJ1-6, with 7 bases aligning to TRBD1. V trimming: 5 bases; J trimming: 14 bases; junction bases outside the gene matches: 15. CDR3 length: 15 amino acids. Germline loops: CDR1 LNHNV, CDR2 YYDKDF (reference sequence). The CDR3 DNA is TGTGCCACCAGCCCAGACCGGGACAGACCAAAGGCCCTCCACTTT. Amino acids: CATSPDRDRPKALHF.

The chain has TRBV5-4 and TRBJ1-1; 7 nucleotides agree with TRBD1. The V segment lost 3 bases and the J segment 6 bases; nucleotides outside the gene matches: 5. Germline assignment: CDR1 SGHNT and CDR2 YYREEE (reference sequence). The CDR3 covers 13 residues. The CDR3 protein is CASSWQGGAEAFF. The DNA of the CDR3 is TGTGCCAGCAGCTGGCAAGGGGGCGCTGAAGCTTTCTTT.

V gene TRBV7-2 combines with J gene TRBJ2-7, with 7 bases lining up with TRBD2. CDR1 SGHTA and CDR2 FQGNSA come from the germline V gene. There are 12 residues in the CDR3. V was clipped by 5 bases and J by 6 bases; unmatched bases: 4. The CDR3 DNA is TGTGCCAGCAGCCACGGGGGGTCCGAGCAGTACTTC. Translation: CASSHGGSEQYF.

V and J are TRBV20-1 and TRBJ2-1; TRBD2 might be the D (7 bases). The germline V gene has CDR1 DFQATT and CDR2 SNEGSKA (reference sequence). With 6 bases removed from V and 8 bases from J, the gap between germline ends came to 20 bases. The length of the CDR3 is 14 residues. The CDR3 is CSAISGQTGYEQFF. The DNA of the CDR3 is TGCAGTGCGATTAGCGGGCAAACAGGGTATGAGCAGTTCTTC.

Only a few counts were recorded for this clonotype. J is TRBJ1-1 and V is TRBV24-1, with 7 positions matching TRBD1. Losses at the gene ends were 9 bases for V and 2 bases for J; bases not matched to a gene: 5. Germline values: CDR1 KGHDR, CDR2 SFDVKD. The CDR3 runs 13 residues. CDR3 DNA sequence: TGTGCCACCCAGACAGGGTCCAACACTGAAGCTTTCTTT. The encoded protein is CATQTGSNTEAFF.

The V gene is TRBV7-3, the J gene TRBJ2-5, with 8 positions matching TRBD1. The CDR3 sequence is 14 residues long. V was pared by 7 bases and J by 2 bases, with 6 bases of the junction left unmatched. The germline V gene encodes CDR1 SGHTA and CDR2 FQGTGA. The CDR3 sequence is CASKRDRSQETQYF. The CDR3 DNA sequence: TGTGCCAGCAAACGGGACAGGTCACAAGAGACCCAGTACTTC.

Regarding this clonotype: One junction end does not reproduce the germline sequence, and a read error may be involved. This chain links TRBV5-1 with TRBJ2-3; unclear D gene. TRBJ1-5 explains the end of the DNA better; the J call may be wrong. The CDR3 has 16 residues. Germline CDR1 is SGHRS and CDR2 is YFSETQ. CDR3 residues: CASDLGLAGGGDTQHF. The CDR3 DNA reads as TGTGCCAGCGACTTAGGACTAGCGGGAGGCGGAGATACGCAGCATTTT.

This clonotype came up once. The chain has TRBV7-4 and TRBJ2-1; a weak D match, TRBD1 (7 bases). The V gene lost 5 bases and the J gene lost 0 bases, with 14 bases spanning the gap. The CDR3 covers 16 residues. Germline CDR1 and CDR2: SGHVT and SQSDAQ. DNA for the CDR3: TGTGCCAGCAGCGCCTCCAGGGGGGACTCCTACAATGAGCAGTTCTTC. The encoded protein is CASSASRGDSYNEQFF.

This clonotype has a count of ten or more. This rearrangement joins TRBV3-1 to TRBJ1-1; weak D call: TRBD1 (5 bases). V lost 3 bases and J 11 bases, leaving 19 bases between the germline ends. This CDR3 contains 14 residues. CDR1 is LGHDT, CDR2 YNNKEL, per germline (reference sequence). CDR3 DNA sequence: TGTGCCAGCAGCCAGGAAGGGGACGTTCGAGCGGCTTTCTTT. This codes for CASSQEGDVRAAFF.

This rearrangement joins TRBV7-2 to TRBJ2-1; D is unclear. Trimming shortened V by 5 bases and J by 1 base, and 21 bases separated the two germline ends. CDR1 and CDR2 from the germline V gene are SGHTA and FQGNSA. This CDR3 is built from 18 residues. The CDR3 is CASSPTILIFLSYNEQFF. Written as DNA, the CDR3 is TGTGCCAGCAGCCCGACCATACTAATCTTTCTTTCCTACAATGAGCAGTTCTTC.

CDR3 in DNA: TGCAGTGCTAGAGGAGGGGACTCCGGGACTACCCCGTTCGAGCAGTACTTC. Protein product: CSARGGDSGTTPFEQYF. The chain uses TRBV20-1 and TRBJ2-7; TRBD2 matches 7 bases. The CDR3 has 17 residues. CDR1 and CDR2 from the germline V gene are DFQATT and SNEGSKA (reference sequence). Germline trimming cut 1 base from V and 6 bases from J; bases unmatched to any gene: 18.

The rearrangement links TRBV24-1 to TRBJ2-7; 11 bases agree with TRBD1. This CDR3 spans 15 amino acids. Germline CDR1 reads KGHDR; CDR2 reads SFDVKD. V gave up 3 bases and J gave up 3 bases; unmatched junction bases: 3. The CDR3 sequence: CATSDPGTGGYEQYF. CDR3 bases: TGTGCCACCAGTGATCCCGGGACAGGGGGCTACGAGCAGTACTTC.

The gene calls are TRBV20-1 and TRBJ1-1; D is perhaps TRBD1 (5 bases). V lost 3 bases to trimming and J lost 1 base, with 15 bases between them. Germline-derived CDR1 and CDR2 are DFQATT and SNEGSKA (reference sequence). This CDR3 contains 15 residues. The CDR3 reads CSARVGGGWNTEAFF. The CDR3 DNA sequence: TGCAGTGCTAGGGTCGGCGGGGGGTGGAACACTGAAGCTTTCTTT.

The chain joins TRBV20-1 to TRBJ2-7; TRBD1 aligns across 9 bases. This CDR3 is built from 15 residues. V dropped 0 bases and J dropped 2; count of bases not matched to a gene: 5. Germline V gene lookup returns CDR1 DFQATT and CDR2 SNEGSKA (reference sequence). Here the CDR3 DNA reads TGCAGTGCTAGAGACGGGGACAGGGTTACCTACGAGCAGTACTTC. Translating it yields CSARDGDRVTYEQYF.

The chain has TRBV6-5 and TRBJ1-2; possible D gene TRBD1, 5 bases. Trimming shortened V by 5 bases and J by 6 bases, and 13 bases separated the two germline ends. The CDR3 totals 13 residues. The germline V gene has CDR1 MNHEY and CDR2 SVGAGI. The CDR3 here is CASSDERGNGYTF. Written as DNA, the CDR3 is TGTGCCAGCAGTGACGAAAGGGGTAATGGCTACACCTTC.

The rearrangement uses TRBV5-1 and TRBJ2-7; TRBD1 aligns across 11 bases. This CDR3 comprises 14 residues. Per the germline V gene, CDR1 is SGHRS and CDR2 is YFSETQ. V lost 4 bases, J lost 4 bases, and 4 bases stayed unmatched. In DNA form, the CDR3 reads TGCGCCAGCAGCGGACAGGGGGCGATTTACGAGCAGTACTTC. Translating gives CASSGQGAIYEQYF.

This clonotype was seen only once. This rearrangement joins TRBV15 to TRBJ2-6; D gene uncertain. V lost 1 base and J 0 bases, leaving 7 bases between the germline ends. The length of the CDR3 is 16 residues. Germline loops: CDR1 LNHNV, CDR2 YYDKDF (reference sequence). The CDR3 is CATSRGFSSGANVLTF. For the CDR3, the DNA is TGTGCCACCAGCAGAGGCTTCTCCTCTGGGGCCAACGTCCTGACTTTC.

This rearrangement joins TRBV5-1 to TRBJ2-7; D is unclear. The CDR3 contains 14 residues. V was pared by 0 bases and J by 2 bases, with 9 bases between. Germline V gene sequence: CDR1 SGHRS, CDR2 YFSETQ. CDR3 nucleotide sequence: TGCGCCAGCAGCTTGGAGGCAGATGCCTACGAGCAGTACTTC. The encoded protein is CASSLEADAYEQYF.

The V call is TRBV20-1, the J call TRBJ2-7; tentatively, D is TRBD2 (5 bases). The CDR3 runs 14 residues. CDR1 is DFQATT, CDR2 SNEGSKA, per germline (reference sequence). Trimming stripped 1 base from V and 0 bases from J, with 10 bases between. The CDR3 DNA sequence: TGCAGTGCTAGAGCAATAGGGAGCTCCTACGAGCAGTACTTC. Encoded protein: CSARAIGSSYEQYF.

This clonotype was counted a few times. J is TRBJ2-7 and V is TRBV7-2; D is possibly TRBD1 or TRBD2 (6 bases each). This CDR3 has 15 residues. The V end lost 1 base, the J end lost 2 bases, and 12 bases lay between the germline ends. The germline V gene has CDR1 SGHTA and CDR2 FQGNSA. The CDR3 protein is CASSLGLGGTYEQYF. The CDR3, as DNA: TGTGCCAGCAGCTTAGGACTAGGGGGGACCTACGAGCAGTACTTC.

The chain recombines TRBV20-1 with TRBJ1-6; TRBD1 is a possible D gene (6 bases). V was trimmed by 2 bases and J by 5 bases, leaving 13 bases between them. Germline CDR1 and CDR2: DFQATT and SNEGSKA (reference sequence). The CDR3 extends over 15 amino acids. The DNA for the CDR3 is TGCAGTGCTAGACCAGGGGCGGGTAATAATTCACCCCTCCACTTT. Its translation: CSARPGAGNNSPLHF.

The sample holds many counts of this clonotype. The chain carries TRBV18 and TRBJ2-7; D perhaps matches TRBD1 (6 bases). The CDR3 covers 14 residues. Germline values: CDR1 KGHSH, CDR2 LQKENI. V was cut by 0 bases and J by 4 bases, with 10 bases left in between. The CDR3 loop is CASSPPDSPYEQYV. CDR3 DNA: TGTGCCAGCTCACCACCGGACAGTCCTTACGAGCAGTACGTC.

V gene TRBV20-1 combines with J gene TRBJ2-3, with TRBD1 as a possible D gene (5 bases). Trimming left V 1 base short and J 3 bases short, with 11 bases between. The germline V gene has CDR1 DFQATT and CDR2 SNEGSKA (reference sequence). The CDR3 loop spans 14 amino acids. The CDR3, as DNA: TGCAGTGCTAGAGTCAGGGCAGGGACAGATACGCAGTATTTT. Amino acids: CSARVRAGTDTQYF.

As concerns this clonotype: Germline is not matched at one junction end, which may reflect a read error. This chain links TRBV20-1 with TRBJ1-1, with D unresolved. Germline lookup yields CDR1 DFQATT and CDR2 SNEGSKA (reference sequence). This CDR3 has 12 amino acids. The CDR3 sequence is CSATPQRTEAFF. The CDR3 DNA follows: TGCAGTGCTACCCCTCAGAGGACTGAAGCCTTCTTT.